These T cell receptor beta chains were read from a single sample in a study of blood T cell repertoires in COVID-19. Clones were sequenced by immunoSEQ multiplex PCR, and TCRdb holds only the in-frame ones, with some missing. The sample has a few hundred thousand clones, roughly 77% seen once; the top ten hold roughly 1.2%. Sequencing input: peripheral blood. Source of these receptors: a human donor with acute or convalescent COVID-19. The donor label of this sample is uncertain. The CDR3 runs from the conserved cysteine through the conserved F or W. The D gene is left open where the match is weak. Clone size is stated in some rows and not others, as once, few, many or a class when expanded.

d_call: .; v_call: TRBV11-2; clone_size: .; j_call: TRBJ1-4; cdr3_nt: TGTGCCAGCAGCCGGGATCGGGGTGAAAAACTGTTTTTT; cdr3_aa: CASSRDRGEKLFF
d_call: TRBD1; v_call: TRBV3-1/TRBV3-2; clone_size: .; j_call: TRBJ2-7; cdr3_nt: TGTGCCAGCAGCCCTAGACCGGGACAGGGGTCCTACGAGCAGTACTTC; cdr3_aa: CASSPRPGQGSYEQYF
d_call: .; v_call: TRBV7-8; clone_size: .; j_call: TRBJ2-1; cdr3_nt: TGTGCCAGCAGCTTTCGGGAGACAGACAATGAGCAGTTCTTC; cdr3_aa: CASSFRETDNEQFF
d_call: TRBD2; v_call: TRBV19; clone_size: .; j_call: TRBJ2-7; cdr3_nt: TGTGCCAGTAGTGTAAGCGGGAGAGGCGAGCAGTACTTC; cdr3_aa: CASSVSGRGEQYF
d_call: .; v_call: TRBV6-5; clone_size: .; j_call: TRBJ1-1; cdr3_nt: TGTGCCAGCAGTTCGGTCCGCGCTGGTGAAGCTTTCTTT; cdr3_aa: CASSSVRAGEAFF
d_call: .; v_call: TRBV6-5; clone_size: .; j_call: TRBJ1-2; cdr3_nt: TGTGCCAGCAGCTCCGGACTAACAAACACCTTC; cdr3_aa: CASSSGLTNTF
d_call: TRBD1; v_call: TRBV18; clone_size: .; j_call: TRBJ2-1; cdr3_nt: TGTGCCAGCTCACCATCGGATACAGGGGGCGTTTTTGATGAGCAGTTCTTC; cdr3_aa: CASSPSDTGGVFDEQFF
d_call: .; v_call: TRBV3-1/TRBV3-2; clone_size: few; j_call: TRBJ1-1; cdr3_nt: TGTGCCAGCAGCCTACAGAGACAGAACACTGAAGCTTTCTTT; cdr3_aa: CASSLQRQNTEAFF
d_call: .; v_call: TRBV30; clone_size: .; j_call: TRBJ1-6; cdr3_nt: TGTGCCTGGAGGGGCCAGTTTAATTCACCCCTCCACTTT; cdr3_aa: CAWRGQFNSPLHF
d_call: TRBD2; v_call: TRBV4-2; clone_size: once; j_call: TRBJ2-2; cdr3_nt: TGTGCCAGCAGCCAAGATGGACTAGCGGACCAACGGCCCGGGGAGCTGTTTTTT; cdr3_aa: CASSQDGLADQRPGELFF
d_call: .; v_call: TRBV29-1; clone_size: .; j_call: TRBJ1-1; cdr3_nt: TGCAGCGCTGAACAGGGTCGGAACACTGAAGCTTTCTTT; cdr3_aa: CSAEQGRNTEAFF
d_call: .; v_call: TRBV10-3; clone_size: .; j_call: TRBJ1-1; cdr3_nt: TGTGCCATCAGACCCTATTACTCCGCCGACAGAAACACTGAAGCTTTCTTT; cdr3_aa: CAIRPYYSADRNTEAFF
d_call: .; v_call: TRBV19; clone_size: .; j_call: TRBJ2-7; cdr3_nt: TGTGCCAGTAAAGAGGCCTTTGGGGCGTACGAGCAGTACTTC; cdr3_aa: CASKEAFGAYEQYF
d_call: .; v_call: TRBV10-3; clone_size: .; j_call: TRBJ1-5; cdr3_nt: TGTGCCACCGGCGTGCAGACAAATCAGCCCCAGCATTTT; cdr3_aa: CATGVQTNQPQHF
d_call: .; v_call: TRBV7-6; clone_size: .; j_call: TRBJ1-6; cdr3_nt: TGTGCCAGCAGCCCTACAGGGTTCAAAAATTCACCCCTCCACTTT; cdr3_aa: CASSPTGFKNSPLHF
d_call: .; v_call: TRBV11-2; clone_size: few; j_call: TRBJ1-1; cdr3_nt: TGTGCCAGCAGCTTAGGAACAGGGCTGGGGTACACTGAAGCTTTCTTT; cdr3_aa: CASSLGTGLGYTEAFF
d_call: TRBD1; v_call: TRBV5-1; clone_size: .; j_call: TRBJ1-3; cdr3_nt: TGCGCCAGCAGCTGGAATACAGGGGTCGGAAACACCATATATTTT; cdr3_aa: CASSWNTGVGNTIYF
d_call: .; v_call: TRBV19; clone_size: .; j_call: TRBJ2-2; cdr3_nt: TGTGCCAGTAGATACAGGGTGACCGGGGAGCTGTTTTTT; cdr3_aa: CASRYRVTGELFF
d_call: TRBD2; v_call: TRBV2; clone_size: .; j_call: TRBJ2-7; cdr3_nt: TGTGCCTCCCGGACTAGCGGCTACGAGCAGTACTTC; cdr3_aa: CASRTSGYEQYF
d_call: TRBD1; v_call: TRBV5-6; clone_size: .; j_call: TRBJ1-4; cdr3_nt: TGTGCCAGCAGCTTGGAACCGGGACAGGGGCACGAAAAACTGTTTTTT; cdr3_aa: CASSLEPGQGHEKLFF
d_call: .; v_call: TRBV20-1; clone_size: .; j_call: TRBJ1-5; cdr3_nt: TGCAGTGCTAGTCCCGAGGGTTACCAGCCCCAGCATTTT; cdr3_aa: CSASPEGYQPQHF
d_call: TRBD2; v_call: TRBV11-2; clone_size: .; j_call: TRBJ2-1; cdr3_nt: TGTGCCAGCAGCCCCGGGACTAGCGGTTACAATGAGCAGTTCTTC; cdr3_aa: CASSPGTSGYNEQFF
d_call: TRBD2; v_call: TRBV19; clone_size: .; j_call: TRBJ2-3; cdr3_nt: TGTGCCAGTAGTATGGCCAGCGGGGGTAGGGATACGCAGTATTTT; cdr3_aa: CASSMASGGRDTQYF
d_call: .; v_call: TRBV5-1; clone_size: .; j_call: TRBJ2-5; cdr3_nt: TGCGCCAGCAGCTTCCAGGGCCAAGAGACCCAGTACTTC; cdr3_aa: CASSFQGQETQYF
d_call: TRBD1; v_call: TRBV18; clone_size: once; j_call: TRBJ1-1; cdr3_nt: TGTGCCAGCTCAGGTTTGGGACAGGAAAACGGAGCTTTCTTT; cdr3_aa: CASSGLGQENGAFF
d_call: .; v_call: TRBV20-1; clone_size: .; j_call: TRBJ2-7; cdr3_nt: TGCAGTGGGCAGGAGGCCTACGAGCAGTACTTC; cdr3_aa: CSGQEAYEQYF
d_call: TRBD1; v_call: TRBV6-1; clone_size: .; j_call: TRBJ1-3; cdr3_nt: TGTGCCAGCAGTGCCGGGACAGTTCACTCTGGAAACACCATATATTTT; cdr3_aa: CASSAGTVHSGNTIYF
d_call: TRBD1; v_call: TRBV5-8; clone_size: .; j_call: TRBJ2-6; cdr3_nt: TGTGCCAGCAGCTCCAGGGGGCGGACTGGGGCCAACGTCCTGACTTTC; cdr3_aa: CASSSRGRTGANVLTF
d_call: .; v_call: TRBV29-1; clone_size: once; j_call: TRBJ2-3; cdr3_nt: TGCAGCGTTGGTAGAGTGGATACGCAGTATTTT; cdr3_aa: CSVGRVDTQYF
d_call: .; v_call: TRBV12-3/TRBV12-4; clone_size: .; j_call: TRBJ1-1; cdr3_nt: TGTGCCAGCAACATTATCGTGAACACTGAAGCTTTCTTT; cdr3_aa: CASNIIVNTEAFF
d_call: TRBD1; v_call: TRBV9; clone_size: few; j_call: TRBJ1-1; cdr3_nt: TGTGCCAGCAGCGTAACCCCTCCACAGGGGATGAACACTGAAGCTTTCTTT; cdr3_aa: CASSVTPPQGMNTEAFF
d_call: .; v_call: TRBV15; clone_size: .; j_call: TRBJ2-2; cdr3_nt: TGTGCCACCAGCAGAGATATCGCCGGGGAGCTGTTTTTT; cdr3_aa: CATSRDIAGELFF
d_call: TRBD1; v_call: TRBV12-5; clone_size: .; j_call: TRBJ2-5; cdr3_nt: TGTGCTAGTGGTTTGGGCGGACAGGGGGCGGTGCAGACCCAGTACTTC; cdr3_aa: CASGLGGQGAVQTQYF
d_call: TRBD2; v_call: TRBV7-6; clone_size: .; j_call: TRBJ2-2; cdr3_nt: TGTGCCAGCAGCTTAGTAGCGGGGGGGAACACCGGGGAGCTGTTTTTT; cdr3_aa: CASSLVAGGNTGELFF
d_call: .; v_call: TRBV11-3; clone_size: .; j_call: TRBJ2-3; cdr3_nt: TGTGCCAGCAGCGCAAGGGACTTAACAGATACGCAGTATTTT; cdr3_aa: CASSARDLTDTQYF
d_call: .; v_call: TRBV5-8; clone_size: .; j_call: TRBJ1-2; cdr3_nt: TGTGCCAGCCCTCAGGCAGGGTATCGCTATGGCTACACCTTC; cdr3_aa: CASPQAGYRYGYTF
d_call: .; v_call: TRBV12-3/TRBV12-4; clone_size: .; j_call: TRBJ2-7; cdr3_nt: TGTGCCAGCAATGTAGAGATCTCCCACGAGCAGTACTTC; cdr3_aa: CASNVEISHEQYF
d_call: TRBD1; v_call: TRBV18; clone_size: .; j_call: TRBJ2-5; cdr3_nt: TGTGCCAGCTCAACTCGGACAGGGGAGCAGACCCAGTACTTC; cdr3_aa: CASSTRTGEQTQYF
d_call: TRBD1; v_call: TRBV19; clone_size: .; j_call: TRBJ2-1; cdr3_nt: TGTGCCAGAGCAAGGGGGCTCGAGGGTTTCGGTGAGCAGTTCTTC; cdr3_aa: CARARGLEGFGEQFF
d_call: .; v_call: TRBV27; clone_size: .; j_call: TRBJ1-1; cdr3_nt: TGTGCCAGCAGTTTGGTCCGGGTTCGGGGGACTGAAGCTTTCTTT; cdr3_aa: CASSLVRVRGTEAFF